This T cell receptor (beta chain) stems from a study of T cells in Graves' hyperthyroidism and ophthalmopathy. Study-level points and caveats: Researchers found most expanded thyroid clonotypes above 0.001 in blood as well.

Among the patients, aged 18 to 65, hyperthyroidism was newly diagnosed and had lasted under 2 months. Every diagnosis used clinical symptoms, serum thyroxine and TRAb, thyroid ultrasound and orbital computed tomography. Approximately 10 ml of fresh peripheral blood supplied the PBMCs. The TCR beta CDR3 regions underwent amplification using RNA transcripts as the source. RT-PCR in the first round (using the HTBI primer set) targeted the TCR CDR3. TCRdb reprocessed the multiplex PCR reads via MiXCR and lists one record per CDR3 protein. The data hold roughly 180,000 distinct CDR3 sequences, with more than 15% observed a single time. The trim removed 0 bases at V and 0 bases at J, leaving 8 bases unmatched. Germline V CDR1 and CDR2: KGHSH, LQKENI. The CDR3 runs to 18 residues. To note about this clonotype: Its antigen remains unidentified.

The rearrangement uses TRBV18 and TRBJ2-3, with 8 bases that match TRBD2. This receptor was obtained from a woman in her 50s with Graves' hyperthyroidism. The source material was blood. The CDR3 is CASSPPFGSGDSTDTQYF. DNA for the CDR3: TGTGCCAGCTCACCACCGTTCGGTAGCGGGGATAGCACAGATACGCAGTATTTT.